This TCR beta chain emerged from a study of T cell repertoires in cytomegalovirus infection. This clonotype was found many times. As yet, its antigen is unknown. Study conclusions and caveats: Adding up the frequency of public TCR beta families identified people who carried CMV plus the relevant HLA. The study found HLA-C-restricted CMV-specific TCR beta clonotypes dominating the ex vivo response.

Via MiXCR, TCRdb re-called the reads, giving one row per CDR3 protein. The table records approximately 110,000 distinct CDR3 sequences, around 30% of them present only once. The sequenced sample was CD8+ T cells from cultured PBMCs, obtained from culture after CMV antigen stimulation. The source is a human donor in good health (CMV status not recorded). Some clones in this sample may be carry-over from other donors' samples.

The CDR3 here is CASRTPRNTIYF. The CDR3, as DNA: TGTGCCAGCAGAACTCCCCGAAACACCATATATTTT. This chain uses TRBV12-3 or TRBV12-4 with TRBJ1-3; unclear D gene. V lost 6 bases, J lost 5 bases, and 8 bases lay in between. The CDR3 is made up of 12 amino acids.